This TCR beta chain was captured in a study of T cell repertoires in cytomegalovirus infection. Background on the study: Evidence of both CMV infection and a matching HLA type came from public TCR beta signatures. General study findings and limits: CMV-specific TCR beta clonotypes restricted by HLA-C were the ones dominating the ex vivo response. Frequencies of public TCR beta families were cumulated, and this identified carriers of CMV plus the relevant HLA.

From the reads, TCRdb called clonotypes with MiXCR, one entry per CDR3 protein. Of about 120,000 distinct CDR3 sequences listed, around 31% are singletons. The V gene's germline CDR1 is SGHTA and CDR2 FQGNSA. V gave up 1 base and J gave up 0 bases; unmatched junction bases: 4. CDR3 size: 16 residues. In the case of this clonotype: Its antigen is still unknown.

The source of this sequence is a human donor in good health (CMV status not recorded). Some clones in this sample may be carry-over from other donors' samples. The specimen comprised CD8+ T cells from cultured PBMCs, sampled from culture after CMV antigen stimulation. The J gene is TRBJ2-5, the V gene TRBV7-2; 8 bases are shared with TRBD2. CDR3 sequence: CASSLVGGGYQETQYF. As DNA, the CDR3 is TGTGCCAGCAGCTTAGTGGGCGGGGGGTACCAAGAGACCCAGTACTTC.